The present TCR beta chain was sequenced within a study of cytomegalovirus exposure and HLA in healthy donors. General study findings and limits: The authors excluded some V segments, including TRBV6-2 and TRBV6-3, as indistinguishable. Despite most TCR sequences being rare, some public TCRs occurred in many donors. In vitro confirmation showed three CMV-associated chains to be CMV antigen specific.

13 Jbeta primers and 60 Vbeta primers were used for the PCR. Assay: immunoSEQ multiplex PCR; the TCRdb copy retains only in-frame clones and omits some. In the table there are around 89,000 clones, about 85% of which are singletons. As for this clone: The antigen is undetermined.

Donors in the study were healthy people who gave bone marrow. The CDR3 has 15 amino acids. With 5 bases removed from V and 7 bases from J, the gap between germline ends came to 17 bases. The germline gives CDR1 MDHEN, CDR2 SYDVKM. The chain is built from TRBV28 and TRBJ2-2, with D uncertain. Sample: PBMCs. The sequence was obtained from a girl aged 2 to 10 in good health and CMV-seropositive. CDR3 DNA sequence: TGTGCCAGCAGTCCACAAAACCCTCTAGGCGGGGAGCTGTTTTTT. Protein sequence: CASSPQNPLGGELFF.